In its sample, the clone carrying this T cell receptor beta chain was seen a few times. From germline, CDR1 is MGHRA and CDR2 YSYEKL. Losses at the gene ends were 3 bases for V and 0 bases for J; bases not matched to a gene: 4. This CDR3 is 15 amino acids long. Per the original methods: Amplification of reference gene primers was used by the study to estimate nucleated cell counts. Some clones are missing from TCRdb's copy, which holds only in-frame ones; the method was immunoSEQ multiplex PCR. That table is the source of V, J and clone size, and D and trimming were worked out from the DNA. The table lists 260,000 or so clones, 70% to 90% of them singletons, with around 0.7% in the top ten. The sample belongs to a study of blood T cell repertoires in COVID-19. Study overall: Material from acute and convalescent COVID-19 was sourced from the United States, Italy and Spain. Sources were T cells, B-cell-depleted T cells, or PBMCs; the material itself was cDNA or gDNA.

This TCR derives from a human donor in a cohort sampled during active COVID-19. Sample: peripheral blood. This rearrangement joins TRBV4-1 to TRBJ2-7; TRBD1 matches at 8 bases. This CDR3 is CASSHPGQGSYEQYF. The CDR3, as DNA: TGCGCCAGCAGCCATCCCGGACAGGGCTCCTACGAGCAGTACTTC.